Listed below are T cell receptor beta chains from one sample, sequenced in a study of cytomegalovirus exposure and HLA in healthy donors. Clones were read by immunoSEQ multiplex PCR, and TCRdb kept only the in-frame ones, dropping some. This table has some 110,000 clones, approximately 78% appearing once. The sequenced sample was PBMCs. The receptors originated from a man between 40 and 49 years old in good health and CMV-seronegative. Both conserved end residues are part of each CDR3. The order of the fields is clone size, D gene, V gene, J gene, CDR3 protein, CDR3 DNA. A D gene is named only where the DNA matches it firmly. Some rows have no size entry. The others give once, few or many, or a class for an expanded clone.

size: .
D: TRBD2
V: TRBV9
J: TRBJ2-3
CDR3: CASSTTSGGIKDTQYF
DNA: TGTGCCAGCAGCACGACTAGCGGGGGGATCAAAGATACGCAGTATTTT

size: .
D: .
V: TRBV7-8
J: TRBJ1-6
CDR3: CASTLPDRKGNSPLHF
DNA: TGTGCCAGCACCCTGCCTGACAGGAAGGGTAATTCACCCCTCCACTTT

size: .
D: TRBD1
V: TRBV7-2
J: TRBJ1-1
CDR3: CASSLGGGYTEAFF
DNA: TGTGCCAGCAGCTTAGGAGGGGGCTACACTGAAGCTTTCTTT

size: .
D: .
V: TRBV27
J: TRBJ2-1
CDR3: CASSGPGLKFHNEQFF
DNA: TGTGCCAGCAGTGGCCCGGGACTCAAGTTTCACAATGAGCAGTTCTTC

size: .
D: TRBD1
V: TRBV28
J: TRBJ1-5
CDR3: CASTDGTDSNQPQHF
DNA: TGTGCCAGCACCGACGGGACAGACAGCAATCAGCCCCAGCATTTT

size: .
D: .
V: TRBV6-1
J: TRBJ2-4
CDR3: CASNREIAKNIQYF
DNA: TGTGCCAGCAATCGAGAGATAGCCAAAAACATTCAGTACTTC

size: .
D: TRBD1
V: TRBV10-1
J: TRBJ1-5
CDR3: CASSTGGCQPQHF
DNA: TGCGCCAGCAGCACAGGGGGCTGTCAGCCCCAGCATTTT

size: few
D: .
V: TRBV7-9
J: TRBJ1-6
CDR3: CASSFEGSPLHF
DNA: TGTGCCAGCAGCTTTGAGGGTTCACCCCTCCACTTT

size: .
D: TRBD1
V: TRBV15
J: TRBJ1-1
CDR3: CATSRGDRVRTEAFF
DNA: TGTGCCACCAGCAGAGGGGACAGGGTGAGGACTGAAGCTTTCTTT

size: .
D: .
V: TRBV7-8
J: TRBJ1-6
CDR3: CASTIQGNNSPLHF
DNA: TGTGCCAGCACCATTCAGGGTAATAATTCACCCCTCCACTTT

size: .
D: .
V: TRBV9
J: TRBJ1-2
CDR3: CASKRRLENYGYTF
DNA: TGTGCCAGCAAAAGGCGGTTGGAGAACTATGGCTACACCTTC

size: .
D: TRBD1
V: TRBV7-9
J: TRBJ1-2
CDR3: CSSSLGQANFYGYTF
DNA: TGTTCCAGCAGCCTGGGACAGGCGAACTTCTATGGCTACACCTTC

size: .
D: TRBD1
V: TRBV7-9
J: TRBJ1-1
CDR3: CASSLAAGGIRVEAFF
DNA: TGTGCCAGCAGCTTAGCGGCAGGGGGAATACGGGTTGAAGCTTTCTTT

size: few
D: .
V: TRBV5-4
J: TRBJ2-7
CDR3: CASSEPGLNSYEQYF
DNA: TGTGCCAGCAGCGAGCCCGGACTCAACTCCTACGAGCAGTACTTC

size: .
D: .
V: TRBV27
J: TRBJ2-7
CDR3: CASSLGWGDPGEQYF
DNA: TGTGCCAGCAGTTTAGGTTGGGGGGATCCGGGCGAGCAGTACTTC

size: .
D: TRBD1
V: TRBV7-3
J: TRBJ2-6
CDR3: CASSQRAVTGGSGANVLTF
DNA: TGTGCCAGCAGTCAAAGGGCCGTGACAGGGGGCTCTGGGGCCAACGTCCTGACTTTC

size: few
D: .
V: TRBV7-3
J: TRBJ1-1
CDR3: CASSLWGQGHTEAFF
DNA: TGTGCCAGCAGCTTATGGGGCCAGGGCCACACTGAAGCTTTCTTT

size: .
D: TRBD2
V: TRBV7-9
J: TRBJ2-7
CDR3: CSSSTHSGGYYEQYF
DNA: TGTTCCAGCAGCACTCATAGCGGGGGGTATTACGAGCAGTACTTC

size: .
D: .
V: TRBV19
J: TRBJ2-5
CDR3: CASSIARTRAQETQYF
DNA: TGTGCCAGTAGTATAGCCCGGACAAGGGCCCAAGAGACCCAGTACTTC

size: once
D: .
V: TRBV2
J: TRBJ2-5
CDR3: CASLGDTKETQYF
DNA: TGTGCCAGCCTAGGGGATACGAAAGAGACCCAGTACTTC

size: few
D: .
V: TRBV15
J: TRBJ2-2
CDR3: CATSRDLTVNTGELFF
DNA: TGTGCCACCAGCAGAGATCTGACAGTAAACACCGGGGAGCTGTTTTTT

size: few
D: .
V: TRBV4-3
J: TRBJ1-2
CDR3: CASSQTLTGVIGDGYTF
DNA: TGCGCCAGCAGCCAAACCTTGACAGGCGTAATTGGCGATGGCTACACCTTC

size: .
D: TRBD1
V: TRBV6-6
J: TRBJ2-1
CDR3: CASTGTVEGEQFF
DNA: TGTGCCAGTACCGGGACAGTTGAGGGTGAGCAGTTCTTC

size: once
D: TRBD1
V: TRBV6-5
J: TRBJ1-1
CDR3: CATHQGAMNTEAFF
DNA: TGTGCTACACACCAGGGGGCCATGAACACTGAAGCTTTCTTT

size: .
D: .
V: TRBV10-3
J: TRBJ1-3
CDR3: CAISPAGASGNTIYF
DNA: TGTGCCATCAGTCCCGCGGGGGCTTCTGGAAACACCATATATTTT

size: .
D: .
V: TRBV5-1
J: TRBJ1-1
CDR3: CASSLDGYTEAFF
DNA: TGCGCCAGCAGCTTGGACGGTTACACTGAAGCTTTCTTT

size: .
D: .
V: TRBV7-9
J: TRBJ2-2
CDR3: CASSLAGVDGELFF
DNA: TGTGCCAGCAGCTTAGCAGGGGTTGACGGGGAGCTGTTTTTT

size: few
D: TRBD1
V: TRBV6-5
J: TRBJ2-7
CDR3: CASSPPTGGSYEQYF
DNA: TGTGCCAGCAGCCCCCCCACAGGGGGGTCGTACGAGCAGTACTTC

size: many
D: TRBD1
V: TRBV4-3
J: TRBJ2-6
CDR3: CASSQGAVGANVLTF
DNA: TGCGCCAGCAGTCAGGGGGCGGTAGGGGCCAACGTCCTGACTTTC

size: few
D: .
V: TRBV7-2
J: TRBJ1-1
CDR3: CASSFWGLNTEAFF
DNA: TGTGCCAGCAGCTTCTGGGGGCTTAACACTGAAGCTTTCTTT

size: .
D: .
V: TRBV27
J: TRBJ2-3
CDR3: CASSRKTSTDTQYF
DNA: TGTGCCAGCAGTCGAAAGACTAGCACAGATACGCAGTATTTT

size: .
D: .
V: TRBV7-3
J: TRBJ1-1
CDR3: CASSPPGHNTEAFF
DNA: TGTGCCAGCAGCCCTCCGGGACACAACACTGAAGCTTTCTTT

size: .
D: .
V: TRBV7-6
J: TRBJ2-5
CDR3: CASSKTQGYVRETQYF
DNA: TGTGCCAGCAGCAAAACACAGGGTTATGTTAGAGAGACCCAGTACTTC

size: .
D: .
V: TRBV10-3
J: TRBJ1-1
CDR3: CAISESTRQNTEAFF
DNA: TGTGCCATCAGTGAGTCGACGCGGCAGAACACTGAAGCTTTCTTT

size: once
D: .
V: TRBV15
J: TRBJ2-3
CDR3: CATSRDQYTQYF
DNA: TGTGCCACCAGCAGAGATCAATATACGCAGTATTTT

size: .
D: .
V: TRBV7-2
J: TRBJ1-6
CDR3: CASSFRELGTSSPLHF
DNA: TGTGCCAGCAGCTTTAGAGAGCTCGGGACTTCTTCACCCCTCCACTTT

size: .
D: .
V: TRBV9
J: TRBJ2-5
CDR3: CASSVGGEQETQYF
DNA: TGTGCCAGCAGCGTAGGGGGGGAACAAGAGACCCAGTACTTC

size: .
D: .
V: TRBV25-1
J: TRBJ2-3
CDR3: CASSESDGDTQYF
DNA: TGTGCCAGCAGTGAAAGCGACGGAGATACGCAGTATTTT

size: .
D: TRBD2
V: TRBV7-6
J: TRBJ2-2
CDR3: CASMRTRGGDGELFF
DNA: TGTGCCAGCATGCGTACTCGGGGAGGGGACGGGGAGCTGTTTTTT

size: .
D: TRBD2
V: TRBV4-3
J: TRBJ2-7
CDR3: CASSQDLETSGGRPYEQYF
DNA: TGCGCCAGCAGCCAAGATCTTGAGACTAGCGGGGGGCGACCCTACGAGCAGTACTTC

size: .
D: .
V: TRBV7-9
J: TRBJ2-7
CDR3: CASSWTASYEQYF
DNA: TGTGCCAGCAGCTGGACAGCCTCCTACGAGCAGTACTTC